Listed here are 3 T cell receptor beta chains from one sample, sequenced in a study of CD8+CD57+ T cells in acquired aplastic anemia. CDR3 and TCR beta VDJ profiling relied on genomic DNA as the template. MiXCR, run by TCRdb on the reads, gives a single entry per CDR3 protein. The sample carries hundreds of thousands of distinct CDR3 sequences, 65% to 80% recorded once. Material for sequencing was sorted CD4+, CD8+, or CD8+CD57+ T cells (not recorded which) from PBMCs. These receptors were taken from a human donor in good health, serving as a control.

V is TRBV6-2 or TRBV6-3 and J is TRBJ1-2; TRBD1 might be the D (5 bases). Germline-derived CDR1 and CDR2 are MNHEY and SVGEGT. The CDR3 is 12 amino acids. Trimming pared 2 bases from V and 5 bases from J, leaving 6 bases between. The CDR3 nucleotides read TGTGCCAGCAGTTACAAGGGGTATGGCTACACCTTC. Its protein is CASSYKGYGYTF.

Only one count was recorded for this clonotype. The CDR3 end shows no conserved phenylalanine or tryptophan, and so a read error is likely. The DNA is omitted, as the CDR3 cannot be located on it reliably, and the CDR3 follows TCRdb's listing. This CDR3 reads CASSVGGGGGHSL. The rearrangement uses TRBV9 and TRBJ2-7; TRBD1 reflects the table's D call only, with no check against the DNA. Germline CDR1 SGDLS, CDR2 YYNGEE. Termini included, the CDR3 measures 13 amino acids.

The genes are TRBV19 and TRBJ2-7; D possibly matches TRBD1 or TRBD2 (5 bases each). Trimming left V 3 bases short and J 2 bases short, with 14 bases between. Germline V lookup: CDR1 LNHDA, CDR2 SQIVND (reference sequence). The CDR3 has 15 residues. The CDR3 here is CASSINSEGTYEQYF. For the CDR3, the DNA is TGTGCCAGTAGTATTAATAGCGAGGGGACCTACGAGCAGTACTTC.